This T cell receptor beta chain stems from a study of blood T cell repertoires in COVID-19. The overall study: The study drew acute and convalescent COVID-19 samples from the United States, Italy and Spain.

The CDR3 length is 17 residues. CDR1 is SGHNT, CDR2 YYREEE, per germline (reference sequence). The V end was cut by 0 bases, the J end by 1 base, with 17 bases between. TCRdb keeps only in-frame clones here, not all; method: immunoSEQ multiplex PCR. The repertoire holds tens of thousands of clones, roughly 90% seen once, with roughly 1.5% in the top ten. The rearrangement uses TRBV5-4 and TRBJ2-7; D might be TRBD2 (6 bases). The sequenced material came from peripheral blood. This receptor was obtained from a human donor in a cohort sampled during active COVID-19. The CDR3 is CASSLAAGRIPSYEQYF. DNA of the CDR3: TGTGCCAGCAGCTTGGCGGCAGGGAGGATCCCATCCTACGAGCAGTACTTC.